The 18 T cell receptor beta chains presented below share a single source sample, sequenced in a study of cytomegalovirus exposure and HLA in healthy donors. A multiplex PCR was run with 60 Vbeta primers and 13 Jbeta primers. Sequencing used immunoSEQ multiplex PCR; TCRdb keeps in-frame clones, though not all of them. The table has 95,000 to 100,000 clones, around 79% seen once. The material sequenced was PBMCs. The receptors originated from a woman aged 40 to 55 in good health and CMV-seronegative.

A few counts support this clone. The genes are TRBV6-5 and TRBJ1-5, with TRBD1 matching over 7 bases. The ends lost 0 bases at V and 6 bases at J; junction bases unmatched: 2. Germline assignment: CDR1 MNHEY and CDR2 SVGAGI. The CDR3 extends over 14 amino acids. The CDR3 DNA reads as TGTGCCAGCAGTTACTCGGAGGGGGCTCAGCCCCAGCATTTT. Translating gives CASSYSEGAQPQHF.

V usage is TRBV4-2 and J usage is TRBJ2-3, with 8 bases aligning to TRBD1. With 3 bases clipped from V and 6 bases from J, the junction kept 11 bases outside the gene matches. The CDR3 loop spans 16 amino acids. The V gene's germline CDR1 is LGHNA and CDR2 YNFKEQ. CDR3 in DNA: TGTGCCAGCAGCCATGGAGGACAGGGTGGTATGGATACGCAGTATTTT. It translates to CASSHGGQGGMDTQYF.

The V gene is TRBV6-5, the J gene TRBJ2-3; no clear D gene. This CDR3 region has 12 residues. The V and J ends lost 9 bases and 2 bases respectively, with 9 bases between them. From germline, CDR1 is MNHEY and CDR2 SVGAGI. The CDR3 sequence is CASSGDTDTQYF. The CDR3 coding sequence is TGTGCCAGTTCCGGTGACACAGATACGCAGTATTTT.

The chain combines TRBV27 with TRBJ1-2; 12 bases agree with TRBD1. The CDR3 consists of 16 residues. CDR1 is MNHEY, CDR2 SMNVEV, per germline (reference sequence). Unmatched junction bases numbered 13, after V lost 6 bases and J lost 8 bases. The chain's CDR3 is CASRLHGTGGPIGYTF. The CDR3 bases are TGTGCCAGCAGATTACACGGGACAGGGGGCCCTATCGGCTACACCTTC.

The J gene is TRBJ2-7, the V gene TRBV7-9; 9 bases agree with TRBD1. The J segment lost 3 bases and the V segment lost 6 bases, leaving 3 bases of the junction unmatched. Germline lookup yields CDR1 SEHNR and CDR2 FQNEAQ (reference sequence). There are 13 residues in the CDR3. The chain's CDR3 is CASRGQGFYEQYF. The DNA for the CDR3 is TGTGCCAGCAGGGGACAGGGATTCTACGAGCAGTACTTC. The whole variable domain, remainder taken from reference TRBV7-9 and TRBJ2-7, is DTGVSQNPRHKITKRGQNVTFRCDPISEHNRLYWYRQTLGQGPEFLTYFQNEAQLEKSRLLSDRFSAERPKGSFSTLEIQRTEQGDSAMYLCASRGQGFYEQYFGPGTRLTVT.

The chain recombines TRBV5-1 with TRBJ1-3; 9 bases match TRBD1. This CDR3 is built from 15 residues. The V segment lost 0 bases and the J segment 4 bases; nucleotides outside the gene matches: 2. In germline, CDR1 is SGHRS, CDR2 YFSETQ. The DNA for the CDR3 is TGCGCCAGCAGCTTGGACGGACAGGGGGGAAACACCATATATTTT. Protein: CASSLDGQGGNTIYF.

The gene calls are TRBV27 and TRBJ2-6; 11 nucleotides line up with TRBD1. The CDR3 extends over 16 amino acids. V gave up 6 bases and J gave up 2 bases; unmatched junction bases: 3. Per germline, CDR1 MNHEY and CDR2 SMNVEV (reference sequence). The CDR3 DNA reads TGTGCCAGCAGCCCGGGACAGGGGGCTGGGGCCAACGTCCTGACTTTC. Translating it yields CASSPGQGAGANVLTF.

The gene calls are TRBV11-1 and TRBJ2-3; D perhaps matches TRBD1 (6 bases). There are 15 residues in the CDR3. Germline CDR1 reads SGHAT; CDR2 reads FQDESV (reference sequence). V lost 0 bases to trimming and J lost 2 bases, with 9 bases between them. The CDR3 is CASSLAWTVTDTQYF. The CDR3 DNA reads TGTGCCAGCAGCTTAGCGTGGACAGTCACAGATACGCAGTATTTT. Based on the CDR3 plus reference TRBV11-1 and TRBJ2-3, the full variable domain is EAEVAQSPRYKITEKSQAVAFWCDPISGHATLYWYRQILGQGPELLVQFQDESVVDDSQLPKDRFSAERLKGVDSTLKIQPAELGDSAMYLCASSLAWTVTDTQYFGPGTRLTVL.

This chain links TRBV2 with TRBJ1-4; 7 bases are a match to TRBD1. The V gene end was trimmed by 6 bases and the J gene end by 8 bases; junction bases not matched to a gene: 9. Germline V lookup: CDR1 SNHLY, CDR2 FYNNEI. The CDR3 consists of 14 residues. The CDR3: CASRPTGAGEKLFF. In DNA, the CDR3 is TGTGCCAGCAGACCCACAGGGGCGGGAGAAAAACTGTTTTTT.

CDR3 bases: TGCGCCAGCAGCACAGGGGTGAGTGGCAATCAGCCCCAGCATTTT. This translates into CASSTGVSGNQPQHF. This rearrangement joins TRBV4-1 to TRBJ1-5; 7 nucleotides line up with TRBD1. Trimming took 5 bases from V and 2 from J; bases not matched to a gene: 6. The CDR3 spans 15 residues. The germline V gene encodes CDR1 MGHRA and CDR2 YSYEKL.

The chain employs TRBV7-6 and TRBJ2-7, with 13 positions matching TRBD2. The germline CDR1 and CDR2 sequences are SGHVS and FNYEAQ. The CDR3 totals 16 residues. The V and J ends lost 3 bases and 1 base, in that order; junction bases with no gene match: 3. The CDR3 region is CASSFLLAGGSYEQYF. CDR3 DNA: TGTGCCAGCAGCTTCCTACTAGCGGGGGGGTCCTACGAGCAGTACTTC.

The gene calls are TRBV28 and TRBJ1-5; 7 positions match TRBD1. The ends lost 2 bases at V and 4 bases at J; junction bases unmatched: 8. Germline V gene sequence: CDR1 MDHEN, CDR2 SYDVKM. CDR3 length: 16 residues. Written as DNA, the CDR3 is TGTGCCAGCAGTTTAGCACCGACAGGGTCAAATCAGCCCCAGCATTTT. Protein product: CASSLAPTGSNQPQHF.

The chain joins TRBV6-6 to TRBJ1-4, with 7 nucleotides matching TRBD1. Trimming cost V 10 bases and J 4 bases; bases outside gene matches: 6. The CDR3 runs to 13 residues. The V gene's germline CDR1 is MNHNY and CDR2 SVGAGI (reference sequence). This CDR3 is CAMNRGINEKLFF. CDR3 nucleotides: TGTGCCATGAACAGGGGAATTAATGAAAAACTGTTTTTT.

A few counts support this clone. V is TRBV7-9 and J is TRBJ1-4, with 7 bases aligning to TRBD1. Per germline, CDR1 SEHNR and CDR2 FQNEAQ (reference sequence). This CDR3 is built from 11 residues. Trimming removed 5 bases from V and 13 bases from J; junction bases left unmatched: 4. The CDR3 reads CASSEQGRLFF. CDR3 in DNA: TGTGCCAGCAGCGAACAGGGGAGACTGTTTTTT. Complete variable domain (other parts from reference TRBV7-9 and TRBJ1-4): DTGVSQNPRHKITKRGQNVTFRCDPISEHNRLYWYRQTLGQGPEFLTYFQNEAQLEKSRLLSDRFSAERPKGSFSTLEIQRTEQGDSAMYLCASSEQGRLFFGSGTQLSVL.

The chain couples TRBV7-2 to TRBJ2-3, with 13 bases matching TRBD2. V lost 4 bases, J lost 6 bases, and 4 bases stayed unmatched. CDR3 length equals 15 residues. Germline loops: CDR1 SGHTA, CDR2 FQGNSA. The CDR3 DNA is TGTGCCAGCAGCTGGACTAGCGGGAGACGCGATACGCAGTATTTT. Translated, it gives CASSWTSGRRDTQYF.

In this sample, this clone turned up a few times. The chain links TRBV27 to TRBJ2-5, with TRBD2 matching 12 bases. The trim removed 5 bases at V and 3 bases at J, leaving 1 base unmatched. The CDR3 loop spans 14 amino acids. In germline, CDR1 is MNHEY, CDR2 SMNVEV (reference sequence). The CDR3 sequence is CASSRLAGEETQYF. CDR3 coding DNA: TGTGCCAGCAGTCGACTAGCGGGAGAAGAGACCCAGTACTTC.

This chain joins TRBV28 and TRBJ2-5; TRBD2 aligns across 9 bases. Germline-derived CDR1 and CDR2 are MDHEN and SYDVKM. This CDR3 comprises 15 residues. V lost 6 bases to trimming and J lost 11 bases; unmatched junction nucleotides: 16. In nucleotides, the CDR3 is TGTGCCAGCAGCTCTTCGGGACTAGCCCCTAAAGAGCAGTACTTC. Translating gives CASSSSGLAPKEQYF.

This clone was seen only a few times. V is TRBV7-3 and J is TRBJ2-3; TRBD2 agrees at 7 bases. Germline CDR1 and CDR2: SGHTA and FQGTGA. V lost 1 base to trimming and J lost 2 bases; unmatched junction nucleotides: 9. The CDR3 is made up of 17 amino acids. CDR3 protein: CASSLNPVGRVTDTQYF. The CDR3, as DNA: TGTGCCAGCAGCTTAAACCCGGTAGGGAGGGTCACAGATACGCAGTATTTT.